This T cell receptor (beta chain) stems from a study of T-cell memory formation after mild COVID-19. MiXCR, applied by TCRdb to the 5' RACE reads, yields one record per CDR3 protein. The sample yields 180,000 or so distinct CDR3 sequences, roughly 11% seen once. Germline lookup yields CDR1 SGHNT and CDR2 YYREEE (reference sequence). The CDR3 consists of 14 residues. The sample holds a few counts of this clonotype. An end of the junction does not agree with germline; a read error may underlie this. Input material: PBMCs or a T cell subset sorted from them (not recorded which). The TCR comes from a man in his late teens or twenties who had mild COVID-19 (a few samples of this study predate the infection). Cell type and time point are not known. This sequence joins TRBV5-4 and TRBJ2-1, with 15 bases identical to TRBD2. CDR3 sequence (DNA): TGTGCCAGCAGCTTGGGGACTAGCGGGGGGGGCCGGCTCTTC. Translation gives CASSLGTSGGGRLF.